Sequencing of this TCR beta chain was carried out in a study of CD8+CD57+ T cells in acquired aplastic anemia. Study information: Each DNA sample taken from sorted CD4+ and CD8+ cells came to 3 to 4 ug on average. Study-wide points: Twenty-nine shared CD8+ CDR3s appeared highly expressed within patients' immunodominant clones. Significant differences in CD8+ Simpson's diversity were not observed between patients and controls.

Concerning this clonotype itself: Its antigen is unknown.

Before being chosen for sequencing, patients had shown CD8+CD57+ cell expansion by flow cytometry. The patients all had a severe acquired aplastic anemia diagnosis. CDR3 and TCR beta VDJ profiling relied on a genomic DNA template. MiXCR, run by TCRdb on the reads, gives a single entry per CDR3 protein. The sample consists of around 200,000 distinct CDR3 sequences, less than 60% of them appearing once. Sequencing was performed on sorted CD4+, CD8+, or CD8+CD57+ T cells (not recorded which) from PBMCs. The sequence was obtained from a human donor with aplastic anemia.

The CDR3 coding sequence is TGCAGCGTTGGTGGGAGCCCCTACGAGCAGTACTTC. It encodes CSVGGSPYEQYF. The chain has TRBV29-1 and TRBJ2-7, with a weak D call TRBD2 (5 bases). The CDR3 loop spans 12 amino acids. V lost 4 bases, J lost 2 bases, and 9 bases lay in between. CDR1 is SQVTM and CDR2 is ANQGSEA in the germline V gene.